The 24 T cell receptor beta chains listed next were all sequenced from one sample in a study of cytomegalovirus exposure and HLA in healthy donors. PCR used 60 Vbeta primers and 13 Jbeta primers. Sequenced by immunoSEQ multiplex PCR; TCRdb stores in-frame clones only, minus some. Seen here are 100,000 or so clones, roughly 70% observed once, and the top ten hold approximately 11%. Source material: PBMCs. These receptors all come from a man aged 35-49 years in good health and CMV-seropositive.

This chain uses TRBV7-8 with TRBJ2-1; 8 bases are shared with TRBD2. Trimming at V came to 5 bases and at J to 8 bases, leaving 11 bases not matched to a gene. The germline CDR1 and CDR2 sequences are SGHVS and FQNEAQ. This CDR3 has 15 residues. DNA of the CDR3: TGTGCCAGCAGCCACACCCCTAGCGGGTTCGATGAGCAGTTCTTC. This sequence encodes CASSHTPSGFDEQFF.

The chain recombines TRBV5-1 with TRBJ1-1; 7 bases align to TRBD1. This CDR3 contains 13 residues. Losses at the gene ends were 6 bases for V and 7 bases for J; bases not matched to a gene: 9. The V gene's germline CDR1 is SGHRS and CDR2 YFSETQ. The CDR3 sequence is CASKNGQVNEAFF. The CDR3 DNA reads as TGCGCCAGCAAGAACGGACAGGTTAATGAAGCTTTCTTT.

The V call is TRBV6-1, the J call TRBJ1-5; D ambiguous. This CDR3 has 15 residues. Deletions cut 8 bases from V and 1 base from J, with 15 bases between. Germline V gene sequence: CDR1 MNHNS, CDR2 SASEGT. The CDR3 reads CASGIGSRSNQPQHF. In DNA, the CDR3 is TGTGCCAGCGGGATCGGGAGTAGGAGCAATCAGCCCCAGCATTTT.

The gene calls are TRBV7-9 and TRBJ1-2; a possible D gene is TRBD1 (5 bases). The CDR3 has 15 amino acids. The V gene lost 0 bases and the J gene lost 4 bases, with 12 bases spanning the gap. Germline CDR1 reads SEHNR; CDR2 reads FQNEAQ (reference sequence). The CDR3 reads CASSLAETVIYGYTF. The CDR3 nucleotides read TGTGCCAGCAGCTTAGCCGAGACAGTGATCTATGGCTACACCTTC. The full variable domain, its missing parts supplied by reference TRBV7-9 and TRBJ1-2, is DTGVSQNPRHKITKRGQNVTFRCDPISEHNRLYWYRQTLGQGPEFLTYFQNEAQLEKSRLLSDRFSAERPKGSFSTLEIQRTEQGDSAMYLCASSLAETVIYGYTFGSGTRLTVV.

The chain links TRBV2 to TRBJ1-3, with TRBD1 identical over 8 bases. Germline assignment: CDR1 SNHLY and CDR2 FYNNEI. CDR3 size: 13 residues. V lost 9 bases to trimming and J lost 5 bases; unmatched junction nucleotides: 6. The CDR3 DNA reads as TGTGCCAGTGAACAGGGGGGGAGAAACACCATATATTTT. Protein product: CASEQGGRNTIYF.

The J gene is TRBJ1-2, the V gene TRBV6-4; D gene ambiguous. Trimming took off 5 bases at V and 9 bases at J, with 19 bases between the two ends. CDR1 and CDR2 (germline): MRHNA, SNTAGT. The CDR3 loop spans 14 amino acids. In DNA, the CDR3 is TGTGCCAGCAGTCCGGATCCCTCGGGATGGAGCTACACCTTC. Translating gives CASSPDPSGWSYTF.

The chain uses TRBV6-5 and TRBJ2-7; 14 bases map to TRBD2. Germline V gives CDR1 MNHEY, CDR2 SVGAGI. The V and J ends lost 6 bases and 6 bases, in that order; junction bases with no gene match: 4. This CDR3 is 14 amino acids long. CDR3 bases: TGTGCCAGCAGGGAGACTAGCGGGAGGGGCGAGCAGTACGTC. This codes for CASRETSGRGEQYV.

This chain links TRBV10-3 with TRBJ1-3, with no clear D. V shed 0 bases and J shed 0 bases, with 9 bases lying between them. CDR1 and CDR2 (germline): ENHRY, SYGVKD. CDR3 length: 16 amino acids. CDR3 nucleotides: TGTGCCATCAGTGAGTCACTCGCGGACTCTGGAAACACCATATATTTT. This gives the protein CAISESLADSGNTIYF.

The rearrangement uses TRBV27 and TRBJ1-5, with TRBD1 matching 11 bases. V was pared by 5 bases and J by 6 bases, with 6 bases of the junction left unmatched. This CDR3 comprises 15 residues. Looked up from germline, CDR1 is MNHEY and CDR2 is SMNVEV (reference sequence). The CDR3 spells CASSRDRGKIQPQHF. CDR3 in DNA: TGTGCCAGCAGTCGGGACAGGGGGAAAATTCAGCCCCAGCATTTT.

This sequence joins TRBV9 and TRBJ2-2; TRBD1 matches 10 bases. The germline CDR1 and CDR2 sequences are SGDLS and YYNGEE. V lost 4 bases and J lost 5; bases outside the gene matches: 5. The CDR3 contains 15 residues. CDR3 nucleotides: TGTGCCAGCAGCTCAGGGACAGGGGTTACCGGGGAGCTGTTTTTT. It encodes CASSSGTGVTGELFF.

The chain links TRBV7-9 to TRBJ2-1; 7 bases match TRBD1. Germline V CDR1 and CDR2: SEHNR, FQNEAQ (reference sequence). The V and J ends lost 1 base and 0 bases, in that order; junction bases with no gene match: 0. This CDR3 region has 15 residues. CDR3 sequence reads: CASSLGQGSYNEQFF. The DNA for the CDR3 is TGTGCCAGCAGCTTAGGACAGGGCTCCTACAATGAGCAGTTCTTC.

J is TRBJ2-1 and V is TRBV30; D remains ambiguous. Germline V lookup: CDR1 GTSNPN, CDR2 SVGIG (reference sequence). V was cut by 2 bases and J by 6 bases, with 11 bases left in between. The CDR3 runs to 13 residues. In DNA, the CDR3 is TGTGCCTGGAGTTTAATGGTCGGCAATGAGCAGTTCTTC. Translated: CAWSLMVGNEQFF. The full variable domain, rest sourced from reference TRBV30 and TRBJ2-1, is SQTIHQWPATLVQPVGSPLSLECTVEGTSNPNLYWYRQAAGRGLQLLFYSVGIGQISSEVPQNLSASRPQDRQFILSSKKLLLSDSGFYLCAWSLMVGNEQFFGPGTRLTVL.

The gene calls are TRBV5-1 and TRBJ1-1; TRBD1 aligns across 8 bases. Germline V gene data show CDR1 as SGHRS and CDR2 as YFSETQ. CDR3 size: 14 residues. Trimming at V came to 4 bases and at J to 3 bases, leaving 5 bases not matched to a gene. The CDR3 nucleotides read TGCGCCAGCAGCCCGACAGGGGCGGACACTGAAGCTTTCTTT. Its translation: CASSPTGADTEAFF.

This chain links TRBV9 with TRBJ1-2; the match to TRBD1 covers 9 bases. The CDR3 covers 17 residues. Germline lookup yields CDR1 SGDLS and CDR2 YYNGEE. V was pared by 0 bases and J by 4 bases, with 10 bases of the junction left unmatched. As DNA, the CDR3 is TGTGCCAGCAGCGTAGATCTGGGGGGACAGGGACTCTATGGCTACACCTTC. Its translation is CASSVDLGGQGLYGYTF.

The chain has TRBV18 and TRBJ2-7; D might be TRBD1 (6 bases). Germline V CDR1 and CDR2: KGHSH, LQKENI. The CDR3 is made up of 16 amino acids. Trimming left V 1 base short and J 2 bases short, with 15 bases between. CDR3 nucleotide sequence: TGTGCCAGCTCACCACAAAGGACAGAGCTTACCTACGAGCAGTACGTC. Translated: CASSPQRTELTYEQYV.

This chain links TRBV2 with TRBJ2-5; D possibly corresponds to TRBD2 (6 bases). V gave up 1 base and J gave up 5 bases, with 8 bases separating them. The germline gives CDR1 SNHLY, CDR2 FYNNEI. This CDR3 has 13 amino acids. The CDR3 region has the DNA TGTGCCAGCAGTGAAGAGGCGGGGGAGACCCAGTACTTC. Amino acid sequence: CASSEEAGETQYF.

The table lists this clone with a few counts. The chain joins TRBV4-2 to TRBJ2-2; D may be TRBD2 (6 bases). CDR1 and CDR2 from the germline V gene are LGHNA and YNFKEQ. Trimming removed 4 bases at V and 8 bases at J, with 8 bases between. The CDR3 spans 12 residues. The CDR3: CASSPGGGELFF. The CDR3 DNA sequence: TGTGCCAGCAGCCCTGGAGGGGGGGAGCTGTTTTTT.

Written as DNA, the CDR3 is TGTGCCAGCAGTTTTTCCACTCTGGAGCAGTTCTTC. Amino acids: CASSFSTLEQFF. This sequence joins TRBV7-9 and TRBJ2-1; D not resolved. Trimming pared 6 bases from V and 10 bases from J, leaving 13 bases between. Germline V CDR1 and CDR2: SEHNR, FQNEAQ (reference sequence). The CDR3 totals 12 residues.

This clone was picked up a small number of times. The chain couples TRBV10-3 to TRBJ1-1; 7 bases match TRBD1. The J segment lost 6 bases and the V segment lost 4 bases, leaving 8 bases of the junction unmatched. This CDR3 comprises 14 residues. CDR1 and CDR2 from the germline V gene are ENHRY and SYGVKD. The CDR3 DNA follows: TGTGCCATCAGTGGAAAGGGGGCAGGGGCTGAAGCTTTCTTT. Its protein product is CAISGKGAGAEAFF.

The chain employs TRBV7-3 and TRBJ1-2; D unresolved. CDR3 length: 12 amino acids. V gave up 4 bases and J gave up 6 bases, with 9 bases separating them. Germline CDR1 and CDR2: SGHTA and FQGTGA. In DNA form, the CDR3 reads TGTGCCAGCAGCTCATACAGAAATGGCTACACCTTC. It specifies CASSSYRNGYTF.

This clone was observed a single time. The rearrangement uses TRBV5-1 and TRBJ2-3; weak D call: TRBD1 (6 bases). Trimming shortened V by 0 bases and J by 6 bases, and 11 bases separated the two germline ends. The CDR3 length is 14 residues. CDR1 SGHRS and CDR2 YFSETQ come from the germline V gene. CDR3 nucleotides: TGCGCCAGCAGCTTGGTGGGGGCCGGGGATACGCAGTATTTT. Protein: CASSLVGAGDTQYF.

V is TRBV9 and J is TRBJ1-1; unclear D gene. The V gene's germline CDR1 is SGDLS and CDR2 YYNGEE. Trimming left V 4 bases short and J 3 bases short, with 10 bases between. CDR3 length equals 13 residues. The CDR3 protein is CASSPLAHTEAFF. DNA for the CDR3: TGTGCCAGCAGCCCCCTGGCCCACACTGAAGCTTTCTTT.

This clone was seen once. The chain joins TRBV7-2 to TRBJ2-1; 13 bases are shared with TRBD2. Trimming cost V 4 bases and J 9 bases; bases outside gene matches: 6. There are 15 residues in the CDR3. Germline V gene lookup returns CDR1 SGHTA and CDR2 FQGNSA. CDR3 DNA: TGTGCCAGCAGCTGGACTAGCGGGAGTCGAGGTGAGCAGTTCTTC. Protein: CASSWTSGSRGEQFF. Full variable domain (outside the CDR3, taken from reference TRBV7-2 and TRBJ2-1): GAGVSQSPSNKVTEKGKDVELRCDPISGHTALYWYRQSLGQGLEFLIYFQGNSAPDKSGLPSDRFSAERTGGSVSTLTIQRTQQEDSAVYLCASSWTSGSRGEQFFGPGTRLTVL.

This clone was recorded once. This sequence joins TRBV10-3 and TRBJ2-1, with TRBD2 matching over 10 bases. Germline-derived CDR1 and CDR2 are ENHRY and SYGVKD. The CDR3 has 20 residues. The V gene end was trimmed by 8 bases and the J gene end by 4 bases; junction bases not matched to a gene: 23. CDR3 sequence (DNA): TGTGCCATCGCATCCGGGACTAGCGCCAACCCCCTGGGGGTTTACAATGAGCAGTTCTTC. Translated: CAIASGTSANPLGVYNEQFF.